These 14 T cell receptor beta chains came from one sample sequenced in a study of cytomegalovirus exposure and HLA in healthy donors. The PCR employed 60 Vbeta primers together with 13 Jbeta primers. Assay: immunoSEQ multiplex PCR; the TCRdb copy retains only in-frame clones and omits some. The repertoire consists of hundreds of thousands of clones, with roughly 84% occurring once and the leading ten covering about 0.22%. What was sequenced was PBMCs. These receptors all stem from a girl under 10 years old in good health and CMV-seronegative.

The count of this clone is one. The rearrangement joins TRBV9 to TRBJ2-3, with D tentatively TRBD2 (5 bases). Per the germline V gene, CDR1 is SGDLS and CDR2 is YYNGEE. This CDR3 comprises 14 residues. V was cut by 1 base and J by 4 bases, with 10 bases left in between. The CDR3 DNA reads TGTGCCAGCAGCGTAACCGGGGTCGCAGATACGCAGTATTTT. Its translation is CASSVTGVADTQYF.

The rearrangement links TRBV5-8 to TRBJ2-5; 10 bases map to TRBD1. The germline V gene encodes CDR1 SGHTS and CDR2 YDEGEE. The ends lost 4 bases at V and 2 bases at J; junction bases unmatched: 5. The CDR3 runs 15 residues. As DNA, the CDR3 is TGTGCCAGCAGCCCTGGACAGGGGGGACAAGAGACCCAGTACTTC. It yields the protein CASSPGQGGQETQYF. Full variable domain (outside the CDR3, taken from reference TRBV5-8 and TRBJ2-5): EAGVTQSPTHLIKTRGQQATLRCSPISGHTSVYWYQQALGLGLQFLLWYDEGEERNRGNFPPRFSGRQFPNYSSELNVNALELEDSALYLCASSPGQGGQETQYFGPGTRLLVL.

The V call is TRBV6-4, the J call TRBJ2-5; possible D gene TRBD1, 6 bases. The tail of the sequence fits TRBJ2-7 better, so the J call may be wrong. Germline CDR1 reads MRHNA; CDR2 reads SNTAGT. This CDR3 has 13 residues. The CDR3 sequence: CASSESDSHEQYF. CDR3 DNA: TGTGCCAGCAGCGAATCGGACAGCCACGAGCAGTACTTC.

This clone appeared once. The J gene is TRBJ1-6, the V gene TRBV27, with a tentative D call TRBD1 (5 bases). The CDR3 consists of 16 residues. Germline CDR1 reads MNHEY; CDR2 reads SMNVEV (reference sequence). The V end was cut by 5 bases, the J end by 7 bases, with 18 bases between. CDR3 protein: CASSMRQTGANSPLHF. CDR3 coding DNA: TGTGCCAGCAGTATGAGACAGACTGGGGCCAATTCACCCCTCCACTTT.

This chain connects TRBV4-1 to TRBJ1-1, with D possibly TRBD1 on 6 matching bases. Germline V gene lookup returns CDR1 MGHRA and CDR2 YSYEKL. The length of the CDR3 is 15 residues. V lost 3 bases and J lost 10, with 21 bases in between. The CDR3 nucleotides are TGCGCCAGCAGCCAGGACGGGACACGGGGTTTAGCAGCTTTCTTT. Translated, it gives CASSQDGTRGLAAFF.

In the case of this clone: The junction and the germline gene differ at one end; a read error may be behind it. This chain links TRBV7-2 with TRBJ2-1; 12 nucleotides line up with TRBD2. Germline V gene sequence: CDR1 SGHTA, CDR2 FQGNSA. This CDR3 spans 18 amino acids. CDR3 coding DNA: TGTGCCAGCAGCCCGAGGAGTGGACCACTAGGACTAGCGGGGTCCGGCCTCTTC. Translated: CASSPRSGPLGLAGSGLF. The full variable domain, its missing parts supplied by reference TRBV7-2 and TRBJ2-1, is GAGVSQSPSNKVTEKGKDVELRCDPISGHTALYWYRQSLGQGLEFLIYFQGNSAPDKSGLPSDRFSAERTGGSVSTLTIQRTQQEDSAVYLCASSPRSGPLGLAGSGLFGPGTRLTVL.

The chain is built from TRBV30 and TRBJ2-3, with D possibly TRBD2 on 5 matching bases. The CDR3 length is 12 residues. The germline CDR1 and CDR2 sequences are GTSNPN and SVGIG (reference sequence). The V gene lost 8 bases and the J gene lost 2 bases, with 11 bases spanning the gap. The CDR3 nucleotides read TGTGCCAGTGAGGACTTCACAGATACGCAGTATTTT. It yields the protein CASEDFTDTQYF.

The chain is built from TRBV7-9 and TRBJ2-1, with TRBD1 identical over 9 bases. Germline CDR1 and CDR2: SEHNR and FQNEAQ (reference sequence). The CDR3 runs to 18 residues. With 5 bases clipped from V and 3 bases from J, the junction kept 14 bases outside the gene matches. CDR3 bases: TGTGCCAGCAGCCTCAGAGGGGGGACAGGGTCAGGCTACAATGAGCAGTTCTTC. Its protein product is CASSLRGGTGSGYNEQFF. The complete variable domain, with remaining parts taken from reference TRBV7-9 and TRBJ2-1, reads DTGVSQNPRHKITKRGQNVTFRCDPISEHNRLYWYRQTLGQGPEFLTYFQNEAQLEKSRLLSDRFSAERPKGSFSTLEIQRTEQGDSAMYLCASSLRGGTGSGYNEQFFGPGTRLTVL.

The V gene is TRBV10-1, the J gene TRBJ2-1; D is unresolved. In germline, CDR1 is WNHNN, CDR2 SYGVQD (reference sequence). V was clipped by 2 bases and J by 0 bases, with 8 bases between them. The length of the CDR3 is 15 residues. In DNA form, the CDR3 reads TGCGCCAGCAGTGAGATTGGCGGCTCCTACAATGAGCAGTTCTTC. Translation gives CASSEIGGSYNEQFF.

The rearrangement links TRBV7-2 to TRBJ2-7; TRBD1 is a possible D gene (6 bases). The CDR3 is 15 residues long. Germline V gene lookup returns CDR1 SGHTA and CDR2 FQGNSA. Trimming stripped 1 base from V and 2 bases from J, with 12 bases between. CDR3 coding DNA: TGTGCCAGCAGCTTAGTAGGAGCAGGGGCCTACGAGCAGTACTTC. Translation gives CASSLVGAGAYEQYF.

The J gene is TRBJ2-3, the V gene TRBV6-1, with a tentative D call TRBD1 (6 bases). The CDR3 is made up of 13 amino acids. Germline V CDR1 and CDR2: MNHNS, SASEGT. Trimming pared 8 bases from V and 2 bases from J, leaving 11 bases between. This CDR3 is CASAGQITDTQYF. The CDR3 DNA reads TGTGCCAGCGCCGGACAGATCACAGATACGCAGTATTTT.

This chain joins TRBV6-1 and TRBJ2-5; no definite D call. The CDR3 length is 12 residues. Trimming left V 6 bases short and J 4 bases short, with 9 bases between. Germline lookup yields CDR1 MNHNS and CDR2 SASEGT. In DNA form, the CDR3 reads TGTGCCAGCAGCCGGGTCTCAGAGACCCAGTACTTC. It codes for CASSRVSETQYF.

The chain couples TRBV10-3 to TRBJ2-1, with 7 bases matching TRBD2. This CDR3 is built from 14 residues. Germline V CDR1 and CDR2: ENHRY, SYGVKD. V shed 3 bases, J shed 6 bases, and the junction held 5 bases outside the gene matches. CDR3: CAISDGLESNEQFF. In nucleotides, the CDR3 is TGTGCCATCAGTGACGGACTAGAAAGCAATGAGCAGTTCTTC.

The rearrangement links TRBV7-6 to TRBJ2-2; TRBD1 agrees at 9 bases. The CDR3 length is 16 residues. The V and J ends lost 4 bases and 3 bases, in that order; junction bases with no gene match: 6. Germline assignment: CDR1 SGHVS and CDR2 FNYEAQ. This chain's CDR3 is CASSSRRTGDTGELFF. The CDR3 DNA reads TGTGCCAGCAGCTCCCGACGGACAGGGGACACCGGGGAGCTGTTTTTT.